Below are 5 T cell receptor beta chains sequenced from a single sample in a study of radiation and T cells in renal cell carcinoma (dated by TCRdb to 2019 to 2021). The library was built by means of the immunoSEQ multiplex PCR assay. TCRdb limited this immuneACCESS table to in-frame rearrangements with V and J called. A share of clones is missing; checked studies link under half to unresolved V genes, and the rest is unexplained. This sample is represented by about 26,000 clones; more than 65% of them were singletons. Roughly a third of the sample belongs to the ten largest clones. The meaning of the sample's time point label: blood 2 weeks post-SBRT. The treatment or condition label corresponds to: 15 Gy SBRT to primary tumor, nephrectomy 4 weeks later. The sequenced sample was blood, obtained from a patient whose treatment included radiotherapy and nephrectomy. The receptors stem from a man aged 60 to 75 with renal cell carcinoma.

V and J are TRBV5-1 and TRBJ1-1, with 9 nucleotides matching TRBD1. Germline values: CDR1 SGHRS, CDR2 YFSETQ. V gave up 0 bases and J gave up 5 bases; unmatched junction bases: 5. The CDR3 length is 15 residues. The CDR3: CASSLVDRGVTEAFF. The CDR3 DNA reads TGCGCCAGCAGCTTGGTCGACAGGGGGGTTACTGAAGCTTTCTTT. Based on the CDR3 plus reference TRBV5-1 and TRBJ1-1, the full variable domain is KAGVTQTPRYLIKTRGQQVTLSCSPISGHRSVSWYQQTPGQGLQFLFEYFSETQRNKGNFPGRFSGRQFSNSRSEMNVSTLELGDSALYLCASSLVDRGVTEAFFGQGTRLTVV.

The J gene is TRBJ1-4, the V gene TRBV7-2; D might be TRBD1 (5 bases). Germline CDR1 reads SGHTA; CDR2 reads FQGNSA. The CDR3 is 17 residues long. The V end was cut by 2 bases, the J end by 4 bases, with 17 bases between. CDR3 residues: CASSLFPSGAVNEKLFF. The CDR3 bases are TGTGCCAGCAGCTTATTTCCCTCCGGGGCGGTTAATGAAAAACTGTTTTTT.

The CDR3 DNA follows: TGTGCCAGCAGTCCTCTAACAGGGACGGGGTATCGCGAGCAGTTCTTC. As protein: CASSPLTGTGYREQFF. The chain is built from TRBV6-6 and TRBJ2-1, with D perhaps TRBD1 (6 bases). The CDR3 runs 16 residues. CDR1 MNHNY and CDR2 SVGAGI come from the germline V gene (reference sequence). V was shortened by 5 bases and J by 10 bases, with 24 bases between the two germline ends.

CDR3 residues: CASRGLAGLTDTQYF. CDR3 bases: TGTGCCAGCAGGGGATTAGCGGGCCTCACAGATACGCAGTATTTT. V is TRBV2 and J is TRBJ2-3; 7 positions match TRBD2. The ends lost 6 bases at V and 2 bases at J; junction bases unmatched: 8. CDR1 is SNHLY, CDR2 FYNNEI, per germline. The CDR3 runs 15 residues.

This clone was detected once. The chain employs TRBV5-1 and TRBJ2-7, with TRBD2 matching over 9 bases. CDR1 is SGHRS, CDR2 YFSETQ, per germline. The V gene end was trimmed by 1 base and the J gene end by 7 bases; junction bases not matched to a gene: 12. There are 16 residues in the CDR3. The CDR3 here is CASSLSLTSGRGEQYF. The CDR3 DNA reads as TGCGCCAGCAGCTTGAGCCTGACTAGCGGAAGAGGGGAGCAGTACTTC.